This T cell receptor beta chain was recovered during a study of T cell responses to AZD1222 COVID-19 vaccine. This CDR3 has 11 residues. From germline, CDR1 is DFQATT and CDR2 SNEGSKA (reference sequence). V lost 2 bases, J lost 9 bases, and 10 bases lay in between. Using immunoSEQ multiplex PCR, the repertoire was profiled, and TCRdb retains in-frame clones only, with some absent. The repertoire holds roughly 160,000 clones, with about 92% as singletons. This clonotype originated in an adult who received the AZD1222 COVID-19 vaccine. The genes are TRBV20-1 and TRBJ2-5; possible D gene TRBD1, 5 bases. Material: peripheral blood, obtained 28 days after the second AZD1222 dose. As DNA, the CDR3 is TGCAGTGCTAGATGGGGCGTGGCCCAGTACTTC. Amino acids: CSARWGVAQYF.